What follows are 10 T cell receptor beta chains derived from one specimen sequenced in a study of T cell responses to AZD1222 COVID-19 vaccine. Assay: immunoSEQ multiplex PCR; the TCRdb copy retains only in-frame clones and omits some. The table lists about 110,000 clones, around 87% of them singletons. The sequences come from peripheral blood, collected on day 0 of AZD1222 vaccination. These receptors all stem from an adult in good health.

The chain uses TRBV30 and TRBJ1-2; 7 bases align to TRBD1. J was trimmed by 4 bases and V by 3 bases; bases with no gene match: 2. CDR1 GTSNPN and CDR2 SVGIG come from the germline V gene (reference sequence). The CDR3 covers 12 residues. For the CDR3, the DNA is TGTGCCTGGAGGCAGGGGGGCTATGGCTACACCTTC. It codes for CAWRQGGYGYTF.

Written as DNA, the CDR3 is TGTGCCAGCAGCTTGGACGTCGGGACCTATGGCTACACCTTC. It translates to CASSLDVGTYGYTF. The chain uses TRBV5-6 and TRBJ1-2, with D possibly matching TRBD1 (5 bases). V shed 0 bases and J shed 4 bases, with 10 bases lying between them. CDR1 and CDR2 from the germline V gene are SGHDT and YYEEEE. This CDR3 has 14 amino acids.

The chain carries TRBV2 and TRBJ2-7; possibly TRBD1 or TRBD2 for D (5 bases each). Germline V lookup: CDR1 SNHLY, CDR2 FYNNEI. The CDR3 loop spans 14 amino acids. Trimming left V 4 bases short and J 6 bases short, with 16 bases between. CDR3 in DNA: TGTGCCAGCAGTGTGGAGGCCAGGGCGGGCGAGCAGTACTTC. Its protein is CASSVEARAGEQYF.

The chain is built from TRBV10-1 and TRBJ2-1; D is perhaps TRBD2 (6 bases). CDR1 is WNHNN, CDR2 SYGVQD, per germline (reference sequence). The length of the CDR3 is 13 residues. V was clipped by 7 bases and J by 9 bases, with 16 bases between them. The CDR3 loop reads CASNLALGGEQFF. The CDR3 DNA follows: TGCGCCAGCAATCTAGCCCTCGGGGGTGAGCAGTTCTTC.

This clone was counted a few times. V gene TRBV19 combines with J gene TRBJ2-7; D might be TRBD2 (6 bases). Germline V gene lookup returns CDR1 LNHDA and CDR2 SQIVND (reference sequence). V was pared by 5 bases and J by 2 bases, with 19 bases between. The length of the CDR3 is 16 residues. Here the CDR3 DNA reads TGTGCCAGTAGTTCAGCCCCAAGCCGGACTACCTACGAGCAGTACTTC. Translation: CASSSAPSRTTYEQYF.

The CDR3 spells CASSFGHRLPTYEQYF. DNA of the CDR3: TGTGCCAGCAGCTTCGGGCATCGCCTCCCAACCTACGAGCAGTACTTC. This rearrangement joins TRBV5-5 to TRBJ2-7; D not resolved. This CDR3 comprises 16 residues. The germline V and J ends were trimmed by 2 bases and 2 bases, with 17 bases remaining between them. The germline V gene encodes CDR1 SGHKS and CDR2 YYEKEE (reference sequence).

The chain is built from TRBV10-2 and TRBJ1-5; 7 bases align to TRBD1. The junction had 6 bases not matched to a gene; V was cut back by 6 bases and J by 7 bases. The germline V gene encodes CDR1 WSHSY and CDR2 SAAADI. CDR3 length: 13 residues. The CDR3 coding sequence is TGCGCCAGCAGCCAGGGGGGATTCCAGCCCCAGCATTTT. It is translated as CASSQGGFQPQHF.

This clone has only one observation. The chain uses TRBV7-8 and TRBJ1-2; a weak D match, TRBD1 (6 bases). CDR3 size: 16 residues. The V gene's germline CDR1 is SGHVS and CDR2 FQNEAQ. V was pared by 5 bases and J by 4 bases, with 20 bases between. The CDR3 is CASSPGPRGQIYGYTF. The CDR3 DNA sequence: TGTGCCAGCAGCCCCGGGCCAAGGGGACAAATCTATGGCTACACCTTC.

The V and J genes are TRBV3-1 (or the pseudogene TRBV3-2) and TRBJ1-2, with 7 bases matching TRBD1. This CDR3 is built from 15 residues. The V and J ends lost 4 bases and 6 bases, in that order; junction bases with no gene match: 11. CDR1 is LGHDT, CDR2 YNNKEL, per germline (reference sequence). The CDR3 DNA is TGTGCCAGCAGCCCATCCACCAGGGGGGGGGATGGCTACACCTTC. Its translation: CASSPSTRGGDGYTF.

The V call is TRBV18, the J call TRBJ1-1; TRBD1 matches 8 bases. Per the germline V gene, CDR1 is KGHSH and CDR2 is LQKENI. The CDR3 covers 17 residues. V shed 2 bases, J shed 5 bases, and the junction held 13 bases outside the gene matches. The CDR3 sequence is CASSPLVGQVALTEAFF. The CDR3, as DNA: TGTGCCAGCTCACCATTAGTGGGACAGGTCGCGTTAACTGAAGCTTTCTTT.